The entry that follows covers one T cell receptor (beta chain) sequence. Profiled with immunoSEQ multiplex PCR; TCRdb holds only in-frame clones, not every one. The sample consists of about 47,000 clones, roughly 90% of them appearing once. CDR3 length: 14 residues. V lost 10 bases, J lost 0 bases, and 16 bases lay in between. CDR1 and CDR2 from the germline V gene are SNHLY and FYNNEI. The time point denotes: peak reinfection, 3 to 8 weeks after reinfection detection. TCR sequencing was done directly ex vivo on sorted cells, without expansion in vitro. These data originate in a study of memory CD8 T cells in hepatitis C reinfection.

The clonotype comes from a man aged 18-30 years with hepatitis C virus infection. The chain carries TRBV2 and TRBJ2-7, with TRBD2 as a possible D gene (5 bases). The specimen sequenced was naive CD8+ T cells sorted from blood. Here the CDR3 DNA reads TGTGCCACCGACTACGCGGGCCGCTCCTACGAGCAGTACTTC. Its translation is CATDYAGRSYEQYF.